A selection of T cell receptor beta chains follows, all from one sample in a study of T cells after yellow fever vaccination. MiXCR, applied by TCRdb to the 5' RACE reads, yields one record per CDR3 protein. The sample has around 590,000 distinct CDR3 sequences, more than 9% seen once. The material sequenced was PBMCs, taken on the day of the yellow fever booster vaccination. The receptor set was obtained from a man aged 25 to 40 who received the YFV17D yellow fever vaccine. CDR3s include the opening cysteine and the closing phenylalanine or tryptophan. D genes are given only for firm matches. For some rows the clone size is stated as once, few or many, or as a class when expanded; others skip it.

>-|TRBV19|TRBJ1-1|few
TGTGCCAGTAGCACCGCGGGGCGATACACTGAAGCTTTCTTT
CASSTAGRYTEAFF
>-|TRBV6-2/TRBV6-3|TRBJ2-7|few
TGTGCCAGCAGTTACTTACCCCTCTCCTACGAGCAGTACTTC
CASSYLPLSYEQYF
>TRBD2|TRBV20-1|TRBJ2-7|many
TGCAGTGCTAGTCGGGAGGGCCCCTACGAGCAGTACTTC
CSASREGPYEQYF
>-|TRBV12-3/TRBV12-4|TRBJ2-2|many
TGTGCCAGCAACATTAACACCGGGGAGCTGTTTTTT
CASNINTGELFF
>-|TRBV12-3/TRBV12-4|TRBJ1-6|many
TGTGCCAGCAGTTCTCATAACGGATCACCCCTCCACTTT
CASSSHNGSPLHF
>-|TRBV15|TRBJ2-7|many
TGTGCCACCAGCAGAGACCGGGGGTCCTACGAGCAGTACTTC
CATSRDRGSYEQYF
>-|TRBV20-1|TRBJ2-3|-
TGCAGTGCTAGAGGGCGGGTCTCGGACGGTACGCAGTATTTT
CSARGRVSDGTQYF
>TRBD1|TRBV7-8|TRBJ2-5|-
TGTGCCAGCAGCCCGTCCGGGACAGGGTATCTGACCCAGTACTTC
CASSPSGTGYLTQYF
>-|TRBV27|TRBJ2-2|-
TGTGCCAGCAGTTTGCCCGGGGGCCACACCGGGGAGCTGTTTTTT
CASSLPGGHTGELFF
>-|TRBV9|TRBJ1-1|few
TGTGCCAGCAGCGCCCCCGGGGCCGGGGTTGCTGAAGCTTTCTTT
CASSAPGAGVAEAFF
>-|TRBV7-8|TRBJ2-1|-
TGTGCCAGCAGGCCGGGACTCACTAAGTATGAGCAGTTCTTC
CASRPGLTKYEQFF
>TRBD2|TRBV2|TRBJ2-1|few
TGTGCCAGACAGGGTAGCGGGACCTACAATGAGCAGTTCTTC
CARQGSGTYNEQFF
>-|TRBV7-3|TRBJ2-2|few
TGTGCCAGCAGCTTGGGCCCCACGGGGGCCGGGGAGCTGTTTTTT
CASSLGPTGAGELFF
>-|TRBV20-1|TRBJ1-6|few
TGCAGTGCTTACAGGAATTCACCCCTCCACTTT
CSAYRNSPLHF
>-|TRBV2|TRBJ2-6|few
TGTGCCAGTGAACAGGCGACTGGGGCCAACGTCCTGACTTTC
CASEQATGANVLTF
>TRBD1|TRBV7-2|TRBJ1-1|few
TGTGCCAGCAGCCCCCGGGACAGGGGTTGGCAGGGAGCTTTCTTT
CASSPRDRGWQGAFF
>TRBD1|TRBV2|TRBJ2-1|-
TGTGCCAGCATAGCCTGGACAGGGGGAAGAGGGGGGCAGTTCTTC
CASIAWTGGRGGQFF
>TRBD2|TRBV7-2|TRBJ2-7|few
TGTGCCAGCAGCTCCGTAGCGGGAGGGCCAGCGTCGAGAGAGCAGTACTTC
CASSSVAGGPASREQYF
>TRBD2|TRBV5-1|TRBJ2-7|few
TGCGCCAGCAGCTATGAGACTAGCCTGTCCGAGCAGTACTTC
CASSYETSLSEQYF
>TRBD2|TRBV28|TRBJ2-1|few
TGTGCCAGCAAGGAGACTAGCGGGATCGGGGAGCAGTTCTTC
CASKETSGIGEQFF
>-|TRBV20-1|TRBJ2-1|few
TGCAGTGCTAGAGGGGATGTAGACGGGAGTTGGGATGAGCAGTTCTTC
CSARGDVDGSWDEQFF
>-|TRBV5-8|TRBJ2-3|once
TGTGCCAGCAGCGGGATGAAAGGGCTAGAGGCTCATACGCAGTATTTT
CASSGMKGLEAHTQYF
>-|TRBV29-1|TRBJ2-7|-
TGCAGCGTTGCCGGCCAGGGTGGCGAGCAGTACTTC
CSVAGQGGEQYF
>-|TRBV5-1|TRBJ2-3|few
TGCGCCAGCAGCTTGAGTCGGGTCGGAGGGATTGGAGATACGCAGTATTTT
CASSLSRVGGIGDTQYF